This T cell receptor (beta chain) emerged from a study of PD-L1 blockade in urothelial cancer. Study overall: Blood analyses occurred 3 weeks (second dose) and 6 weeks post treatment start.

The protocol was immunoSEQ multiplex PCR, while the TCRdb copy is restricted to in-frame clones and leaves out a portion. The sample has 66,000 or so clones, roughly 90% seen once. Sample time point: peripheral blood 6 weeks after treatment start. The CDR3 has 14 amino acids. The V end was cut by 3 bases, the J end by 7 bases, with 13 bases between. CDR1 and CDR2 (germline): SGHDT, YYEEEE. This receptor was obtained from a man aged 60 to 75 with urothelial cancer. The starting material was PBMCs, obtained around atezolizumab (anti-PD-L1) treatment. J is TRBJ2-2 and V is TRBV5-6; D gene ambiguous. The CDR3: CASSYPELVGELFF. In DNA form, the CDR3 reads TGTGCCAGCAGCTACCCTGAGTTGGTCGGGGAGCTGTTTTTT.